The rows below give T cell receptor beta chains drawn from one sample of a study of identical twins. TCRdb re-analysed the 5' RACE reads in MiXCR, keeping a single row per CDR3 protein. This table holds 130,000 to 150,000 distinct CDR3 sequences, roughly 3.5% found once. The sample comprised memory T cells sorted from blood. Source of these receptors: a man aged 18 to 30 in good health. The CDR3 runs from the conserved cysteine through the conserved F or W. D genes are given only for firm matches. Size is omitted from some rows. Given values are once, few, many or a class for expanded clones.

clone_size	v_call	j_call	d_call	cdr3_nt	cdr3_aa
many	TRBV29-1	TRBJ2-7	.	TGCAGCGCCCATGGGGGTTACGAGCAGTACTTC	CSAHGGYEQYF
many	TRBV10-3	TRBJ1-1	.	TGTGCCATCAGCCCCGACGGGCTTAACACTGAAGCTTTCTTT	CAISPDGLNTEAFF
.	TRBV7-2	TRBJ2-1	.	TGTGCCAGCAGCTTGGTAGCCTCCTACAATGAGCAGTTCTTC	CASSLVASYNEQFF
few	TRBV7-2	TRBJ2-3	.	TGTGCCAGCAGCTTGCGGGACCCCCGGGATACGCAGTATTTT	CASSLRDPRDTQYF
few	TRBV12-5	TRBJ1-5	.	TGTGCTAGTGGTTTTGGTCAGGGCAGCAATCAGCCCCAGCATTTT	CASGFGQGSNQPQHF
many	TRBV7-9	TRBJ1-6	TRBD1	TGTGCCAGCAGCTTGGGACAGGTCCCTGGGAACTCACCCCTCCACTTT	CASSLGQVPGNSPLHF
many	TRBV5-1	TRBJ2-5	TRBD1	TGCGCCAGCAGCAGGTCGGGACAGGCTATAGAAGACCAGTACTTC	CASSRSGQAIEDQYF
many	TRBV2	TRBJ2-1	.	TGTGCCAGCTCACAACCCGTTGGGAGACGATACAATGAGCAGTTCTTC	CASSQPVGRRYNEQFF
many	TRBV6-1	TRBJ1-1	.	TGTGCCAGCAGTGAAGCTTGGCCTAATACTGAAGCTTTCTTT	CASSEAWPNTEAFF
many	TRBV19	TRBJ1-1	.	TGTGCCAGTAGGCGAGGGGATGTGAACACTGAAGCTTTCTTT	CASRRGDVNTEAFF
many	TRBV7-2	TRBJ2-1	.	TGTGCCAGCAGCTCGACTTGGGGTTCCTACAATGAGCAGTTCTTC	CASSSTWGSYNEQFF
.	TRBV2	TRBJ2-7	TRBD2	TGTGCCAGCAGTGAAGCGAGGCCGGGAGGGCCGGCCCAGTACTTC	CASSEARPGGPAQYF